The 10 T cell receptor beta chains listed next were all sequenced from one sample in a study of cytomegalovirus exposure and HLA in healthy donors. PCR involved 60 Vbeta and 13 Jbeta primers. The protocol was immunoSEQ multiplex PCR, while the TCRdb copy is restricted to in-frame clones and leaves out a portion. The sample has approximately 200,000 clones, about four fifths seen once; the top ten hold around 6.1%. The sequencing input was PBMCs. These receptors originate from a woman in her thirties in good health and CMV-seropositive.

This clone was recorded a few times. The rearrangement joins TRBV19 to TRBJ1-1, with D possibly being TRBD1 (5 bases). CDR1 is LNHDA and CDR2 is SQIVND in the germline V gene (reference sequence). The CDR3 extends over 14 amino acids. The V and J ends lost 4 bases and 6 bases respectively, with 15 bases between them. The CDR3: CASSTTVSLAEAFF. The DNA for the CDR3 is TGTGCCAGTAGTACGACAGTCAGTTTGGCTGAAGCTTTCTTT.

Here the CDR3 reads CASNLQGAFRTEAFF. The CDR3 DNA reads as TGTGCCAGCAACCTCCAGGGGGCTTTCCGAACTGAAGCTTTCTTT. The chain carries TRBV9 and TRBJ1-1, with 8 nucleotides matching TRBD1. The germline V gene encodes CDR1 SGDLS and CDR2 YYNGEE. V lost 6 bases, J lost 5 bases, and 12 bases stayed unmatched. This CDR3 comprises 15 residues.

This clone occurred a few times. The chain is built from TRBV11-3 and TRBJ2-3, with D possibly matching TRBD2 (6 bases). The CDR3 spans 17 residues. The germline CDR1 and CDR2 sequences are SGHNT and YENEEA. Trimming pared 6 bases from V and 2 bases from J, leaving 21 bases between. The CDR3 region is CASRRPPGEDNTDTQYF. CDR3 DNA sequence: TGTGCCAGCAGGCGTCCGCCGGGGGAAGATAACACAGATACGCAGTATTTT.

The rearrangement uses TRBV6-1 and TRBJ1-2; TRBD1 might be the D (6 bases). From germline, CDR1 is MNHNS and CDR2 SASEGT. Trimming pared 3 bases from V and 7 bases from J, leaving 18 bases between. The CDR3 extends over 15 amino acids. The CDR3 here is CASSEGGTPIGGYTF. For the CDR3, the DNA is TGTGCCAGCAGTGAGGGGGGGACACCGATTGGTGGCTACACCTTC.

The count of this clone is one. CDR3 in DNA: TGTGCCAGCAGTCCATACAGGGACCCTGAAGCTTTCTTT. It yields the protein CASSPYRDPEAFF. The rearrangement joins TRBV27 to TRBJ1-1, with D perhaps TRBD1 (6 bases). The germline V and J ends were trimmed by 5 bases and 6 bases, with 13 bases remaining between them. This CDR3 has 13 amino acids. The germline V gene encodes CDR1 MNHEY and CDR2 SMNVEV (reference sequence).

DNA of the CDR3: TGTGCTACTGGACTAGCGGGCACAGATACGCAGTATTTT. Amino acid sequence: CATGLAGTDTQYF. The rearrangement links TRBV12-5 to TRBJ2-3, with 10 bases lining up with TRBD2. Germline V lookup: CDR1 LGHNT, CDR2 FRNRAP. V gave up 10 bases and J gave up 1 base; unmatched junction bases: 2. The CDR3 runs to 13 residues.

The rearrangement uses TRBV19 and TRBJ1-1; TRBD1 aligns across 10 bases. Trimming removed 4 bases from V and 4 bases from J; junction bases left unmatched: 6. CDR3 length: 15 amino acids. Germline V gene lookup returns CDR1 LNHDA and CDR2 SQIVND (reference sequence). The CDR3 region is CASSTTGQGGTEAFF. In nucleotides, the CDR3 is TGTGCCAGTAGTACAACCGGACAGGGGGGCACTGAAGCTTTCTTT.

The chain combines TRBV27 with TRBJ1-6; a weak D match, TRBD1 (5 bases). CDR1 and CDR2 from the germline V gene are MNHEY and SMNVEV (reference sequence). The CDR3 runs to 17 residues. Between the trimmed V and J ends, which lost 3 bases and 0 bases, there was a span of 12 bases. As DNA, the CDR3 is TGTGCCAGCAGTTTCAGGGCGGGGAGCTCCTATAATTCACCCCTCCACTTT. This codes for CASSFRAGSSYNSPLHF.

The CDR3 is CAISEGTGWAGNTIYF. CDR3 coding DNA: TGTGCCATCAGTGAAGGGACAGGGTGGGCTGGAAACACCATATATTTT. V and J are TRBV10-3 and TRBJ1-3; 9 bases are shared with TRBD1. Trimming at V came to 3 bases and at J to 2 bases, leaving 5 bases not matched to a gene. The V gene's germline CDR1 is ENHRY and CDR2 SYGVKD. The CDR3 is 16 amino acids.

V is TRBV19 and J is TRBJ2-7, with D perhaps matching TRBD1 (6 bases). V shed 3 bases and J shed 3 bases, with 12 bases lying between them. CDR1 and CDR2 from the germline V gene are LNHDA and SQIVND (reference sequence). This CDR3 region has 14 residues. The DNA of the CDR3 is TGTGCCAGTAGTATTCAGACAGGATTCTACGAGCAGTACTTC. Encoded protein: CASSIQTGFYEQYF.